This TCR beta chain was identified in a study of shared clonotypes between healthy human individuals. Overall study findings and caveats: Depth of sequencing was expected to influence donor clonotype sharing.

The table came from immunoSEQ multiplex PCR; TCRdb's copy has only in-frame clones and leaves some out. Of 2 million to 2.5 million clones listed, 90% to 97% are singletons. V shed 0 bases and J 5 bases; nucleotides not matched to a gene: 6. This CDR3 spans 15 amino acids. CDR1 and CDR2 from the germline V gene are SGHRS and YFSETQ. With regard to this clone: Its antigen remains unidentified.

The chain carries TRBV5-1 and TRBJ1-1; TRBD1 aligns across 8 bases. The sample consisted of naive CD4+ T cells sorted from blood. Subset of the sample: CD45RA+ positively selected. This receptor was taken from a man aged 18 to 30 in good health. DNA for the CDR3: TGCGCCAGCAGCTTGGGGACAGGGCAGTTTACTGAAGCTTTCTTT. This codes for CASSLGTGQFTEAFF.